This TCR beta chain derives from a study of PD-L1 blockade in urothelial cancer. Study as a whole: After treatment start, blood was analyzed at 3 weeks (second dose) and at 6 weeks.

Specified time point: pretreatment peripheral blood. Added to each PCR by spiking were synthetic TCR analog templates. The table came from immunoSEQ multiplex PCR; TCRdb's copy has only in-frame clones and leaves some out. Among tens of thousands of clones listed, around 88% were seen once. V was pared by 2 bases and J by 3 bases, with 8 bases of the junction left unmatched. The CDR3 spans 16 residues. CDR1 and CDR2 (germline): SGHNT, YYREEE (reference sequence). The sequencing used PBMCs, collected around atezolizumab (anti-PD-L1) treatment. This receptor was identified in a woman aged 55-70 years with urothelial cancer. The chain employs TRBV5-4 and TRBJ2-5, with 9 bases lining up with TRBD2. The CDR3 sequence: CASSFKGGGAEETQYF. The CDR3 DNA reads TGTGCCAGCAGCTTTAAGGGCGGGGGGGCCGAAGAGACCCAGTACTTC.